Here is one TCR beta chain with its context. The data were taken from a study of T cell changes during pregnancy in multiple sclerosis. V was cut by 0 bases and J by 3 bases, with 13 bases left in between. Germline V gene lookup returns CDR1 SGHRS and CDR2 YFSETQ. The CDR3 covers 16 residues. Method: immunoSEQ multiplex PCR; TCRdb's copy keeps in-frame clones and lacks some. The data show some 110,000 clones, roughly 92% seen once. Sample: peripheral blood, taken in the third trimester of pregnancy. The chain has TRBV5-1 and TRBJ2-1; possibly TRBD2 for D (6 bases). This clonotype was sampled from a female donor with multiple sclerosis, enrolled in a pregnancy study. The DNA for the CDR3 is TGCGCCAGCAGCTTGGCCCCGGGACTTGGCTACAATGAGCAGTTCTTC. This sequence encodes CASSLAPGLGYNEQFF.